This note documents a single T cell receptor (beta chain) sequence. This sample stems from a study of blood T cell repertoires in COVID-19. Overall study: Sites in the United States, Italy and Spain provided acute and convalescent COVID-19 samples.

Adults between about 18 and 89 years of age took part from fewer than 30 US areas. There are 17 residues in the CDR3. V dropped 0 bases and J dropped 2 bases, with 15 bases sitting between them. Germline V gene lookup returns CDR1 SGHRS and CDR2 YFSETQ. Methods used by the authors: Quantification of nucleated cells was approximated via reference gene primer amplification. Assay used: immunoSEQ multiplex PCR; TCRdb lists only in-frame clones, some missing. V and J calls plus clone size are reproduced from that table; the DNA served to infer D and trimming. This table holds approximately 130,000 clones, approximately 86% found once.

The sample comprised PBMCs or T cells enriched from blood (not recorded which). The source is a woman aged 45-65 years who had recovered from COVID-19. This sequence joins TRBV5-1 and TRBJ2-1; D is perhaps TRBD1 (6 bases). The CDR3 DNA follows: TGCGCCAGCAGCTTGGCTCCAGACAGGTCCCCCTACAATGAGCAGTTCTTC. It translates to CASSLAPDRSPYNEQFF.